This TCR beta chain is drawn from a study of blood T cells in healthy people across ages. Study-wide results and limits: Bulk PBMC profiling left naive and antigen-experienced comparisons inconclusive. Naive CD4+ cell counts and diversity both ran higher in long-lived than in aged donors.

This clonotype showed up many times. The antigen is unknown. The germline V gene has CDR1 DFQATT and CDR2 SNEGSKA (reference sequence). Trimming removed 5 bases at V and 4 bases at J, with 22 bases between. The CDR3 covers 16 residues. Drawing of peripheral blood yielded roughly 9.3 milliliters from each donor. With a J-beta primer mix and a sample-barcoded 5' primer, a second PCR ran about 6 to 11 cycles. From the 5' RACE reads, TCRdb called clonotypes with MiXCR, one entry per CDR3 protein. The sample shows around 1,600,000 distinct CDR3 sequences, around 40% of them seen only once. The receptor's source is a woman aged 18-35 years in good health. The sequenced sample was blood. J is TRBJ2-3 and V is TRBV20-1; a weak D match, TRBD2 (5 bases). The DNA of the CDR3 is TGCAGTGCTCGGCCCCTGACGCCGAGGGCCCCAGATACGCAGTATTTT. Translating it yields CSARPLTPRAPDTQYF.